The entry that follows covers one T cell receptor (beta chain) sequence. What it recognizes is unknown. A Clinical Activity Score of at least 3, a NOSPECS grade of at least 4 and a duration under 3 months were recorded in the ophthalmopathy patients. The PBMCs were taken from approximately 11 ml of fresh peripheral blood. The CDR3 length is 18 residues. With 1 base clipped from V and 1 base from J, the junction kept 9 bases outside the gene matches. Per germline, CDR1 SGHTA and CDR2 FQGNSA. These data come from a study of T cells in Graves' hyperthyroidism and ophthalmopathy. The overall study: Peripheral blood sampling occurred at initial diagnosis, before any treatment. General study points: Blood held most thyroid clonotypes expanded above 0.001 frequency.

Amplification yielded TCR beta CDR3 regions, with RNA transcripts as the source. Carried out on the TCR CDR3, a first-round RT-PCR used the HTBI primer set. TCRdb recomputed calls from the multiplex PCR reads with MiXCR, one row per CDR3 protein. This repertoire shows approximately 570,000 distinct CDR3 sequences, about 20% found once; its top ten account for over 45%. Sequenced input: blood. The rearrangement joins TRBV7-2 to TRBJ2-4; 8 nucleotides match TRBD2. This TCR derives from a man in his forties with Graves' ophthalmopathy. In nucleotides, the CDR3 is TGTGCCAGCAGCTTAGAACTAGCGGCAGGGTTGGCCAAAAACATTCAGTACTTC. Translating it yields CASSLELAAGLAKNIQYF.